Sequencing of this T cell receptor (beta chain) was carried out in a study of shared clonotypes between healthy human individuals. Study overall: Serving as donors were a couple of women and a few men, whose ages spanned 18 to 49.

The naive CD8 fraction comprised CD45RO-negative cells positively selected for CCR7 and excluded terminally differentiated effector memory CD45RA+ cells. Healthy HIV-negative adults without recent acute infections or vaccinations served as donors. Produced via immunoSEQ multiplex PCR; TCRdb's table is partial and in-frame only. The sample lists approximately 2,000,000 clones, roughly 93% occurring once. Germline assignment: CDR1 MNHNY and CDR2 SVGAGI (reference sequence). V lost 6 bases and J lost 6, with 14 bases in between. The CDR3 is made up of 14 amino acids. The sequencing sample was made of naive CD8+ T cells from PBMCs. The clonotype originates from a young man in good health. Some clones in this sample may be carry-over from other donors' samples. The J gene is TRBJ1-4, the V gene TRBV6-6, with D uncertain. CDR3 coding DNA: TGTGCCAGCAGCCCCGGGAGCTCCGATGAAAAACTGTTTTTT. Protein: CASSPGSSDEKLFF.